The rows below give T cell receptor beta chains drawn from one sample of a study of cytomegalovirus exposure and HLA in healthy donors. Sequenced by immunoSEQ multiplex PCR; TCRdb stores in-frame clones only, minus some. The sample consists of 150,000 to 200,000 clones, 65% to 80% of them appearing once. Sequencing was carried out using PBMCs. The origin of the receptors is a man aged 40-50 years in good health and CMV-seronegative. The CDR3 runs from the conserved cysteine through the conserved F or W. A D gene is named only where the DNA matches it firmly. For some rows the clone size is stated as once, few or many, or as a class when expanded; others skip it.

V gene	clone size	D gene	J gene	CDR3 DNA	CDR3 protein
TRBV4-1	NA	NA	TRBJ2-7	TGCGCCAGCAGCCAAGGGGCCCTCAGTTACGAGCAGTACTTC	CASSQGALSYEQYF
TRBV10-2	NA	NA	TRBJ2-7	TGCGCCAGCAGGGGGCCGGGGAGGATCCACGAGCAGTACTTC	CASRGPGRIHEQYF
TRBV29-1	NA	TRBD1	TRBJ1-1	TGCAGCGTGGGGACAGGGGGACACACTGAAGCTTTCTTT	CSVGTGGHTEAFF
TRBV5-4	NA	TRBD2	TRBJ2-3	TGTGCCAGCAGCTTGTCACTAGCGGGGGGGCCTGATACGCAGTATTTT	CASSLSLAGGPDTQYF
TRBV28	few	TRBD1	TRBJ1-4	TGTGCCAGCAGTTGGACAGGGGATAATGAAAAACTGTTTTTT	CASSWTGDNEKLFF
TRBV6-1	NA	TRBD1	TRBJ2-1	TGTGCCAGCAGTCCGACAGGGGGGAACTACAATGAGCAGTTCTTC	CASSPTGGNYNEQFF
TRBV11-1	many	TRBD1	TRBJ2-7	TGTGCCAGCAGCCCAGGACAGGCGGACATCCAGGAGCAGTACTTC	CASSPGQADIQEQYF
TRBV4-3	NA	NA	TRBJ2-3	TGCGCCAGCAGCCAAGCTAGATTTGGCTCAGATACGCAGTATTTT	CASSQARFGSDTQYF
TRBV2	NA	NA	TRBJ2-7	TGTGCCAGCAGTGAAGTGGAGGGGCCCTACGAGCAGTACTTC	CASSEVEGPYEQYF
TRBV28	NA	TRBD2	TRBJ2-5	TGTGCCAGCAGTTTCGGACTAGCGGGGGGCCAAGAGACCCAGTACTTC	CASSFGLAGGQETQYF
TRBV15	NA	TRBD1	TRBJ1-1	TGTGCCACCAGCAGAGATAGGCAGACAGGGCTGAACACTGAAGCTTTCTTT	CATSRDRQTGLNTEAFF
TRBV6-1	NA	TRBD1	TRBJ1-2	TGTGCCAGCAGGGCGGGACAGGGGGATTTCTATGGCTACACCTTC	CASRAGQGDFYGYTF
TRBV6-5	few	NA	TRBJ2-7	TGTGCCAGCAGTTACCAGGGGGGTCAGCACTACGAGCAGTACTTC	CASSYQGGQHYEQYF
TRBV5-4	NA	NA	TRBJ1-3	TGTGCCAGCAGCCCGGGACTGCCTAGCTCTGGAAACACCATATATTTT	CASSPGLPSSGNTIYF
TRBV6-1	NA	NA	TRBJ2-1	TGTGCCAGCAGTGAAGTGCAGCTACGGGGGCAGTTCTTC	CASSEVQLRGQFF
TRBV4-1	NA	TRBD1	TRBJ2-2	TGCGCCAGCAGCCAAGATGGACAGGGCGACCCCACCGGGGAGCTGTTTTTT	CASSQDGQGDPTGELFF
TRBV30	NA	NA	TRBJ1-1	TGTGCCTGGAGCCCCAGGGCGAACACTGAAGCTTTCTTT	CAWSPRANTEAFF
TRBV4-3	NA	TRBD1	TRBJ1-1	TGCGCCAGCAGCCAAGACCCGGGACAGGGGACTGAAGCTTTCTTT	CASSQDPGQGTEAFF
TRBV9	NA	TRBD1	TRBJ1-3	TGTGCCAGCAGCCCATTTTTTAAGAGACAGGGGGAGAGAGTATATTTT	CASSPFFKRQGERVYF
TRBV21-1	NA	NA	TRBJ2-1	TGTGCCAGCAGCAAAGCAGGGGCGCTTGGGCAGTTCTTC	CASSKAGALGQFF
TRBV6-5	NA	NA	TRBJ2-7	TGTGCCAGCAGTGCCCTAGCCGGCGTGGGGGAGCAGTACTTC	CASSALAGVGEQYF
TRBV7-9	NA	NA	TRBJ2-5	TGTGCCAGCAGCTTAGCGGCGGGTTTTCAAGAGACCCAGTACTTC	CASSLAAGFQETQYF
TRBV5-1	NA	TRBD1	TRBJ2-5	TGCGCCAGCAGCTGGACAGGGGCCCCACAAGAGACCCAGTACTTC	CASSWTGAPQETQYF
TRBV7-9	few	NA	TRBJ1-5	TGTGCCAGCAGCGCCCCTGGGGGCCAGCCCCAGCATTTT	CASSAPGGQPQHF
TRBV7-9	NA	TRBD1	TRBJ1-6	TGTGCCAGCAGCCTCCAGGGGGCGAAAGATTCACCCCTCCACTTT	CASSLQGAKDSPLHF
TRBV5-8	NA	NA	TRBJ2-5	TGTGCCAGCAGCTTGAGGCAGGGCCACGAGACCCAGTACTTC	CASSLRQGHETQYF
TRBV4-1	NA	TRBD1	TRBJ2-1	TGCGCCAGCAGGGGCAGGGGGTCCAGTGAGCAGTTCTTC	CASRGRGSSEQFF
TRBV9	NA	TRBD1	TRBJ2-7	TGTGCCAGCAGCGCCTCCGGGACAGTCACCTCCGAGCAGTACTTC	CASSASGTVTSEQYF
TRBV29-1	once	NA	TRBJ1-1	TGCAGCGTGTACAGGGTCATGAACACTGAAGCTTTCTTT	CSVYRVMNTEAFF
TRBV19	once	NA	TRBJ1-1	TGTGCCAGTAGTGCGGGGAGAAACACTGAAGCTTTCTTT	CASSAGRNTEAFF
TRBV5-1	NA	TRBD1	TRBJ1-5	TGCGCCAGCAGCCAACACAGGGGTCAGCCCCAGCATTTT	CASSQHRGQPQHF
TRBV14	NA	TRBD1	TRBJ1-2	TGTGCCAGCAGCGCGGATATAAGCCGGGACAGTCGCTTCGCTGCCTATGGCTACACCTTC	CASSADISRDSRFAAYGYTF
TRBV29-1	NA	NA	TRBJ1-2	TGCAGCGTTGAACGGGCGGGACCCAGCGGTAGCTATGGCTACACCTTC	CSVERAGPSGSYGYTF
TRBV6-1	NA	NA	TRBJ2-2	TGTGCCAGCAGACGGGACACCGGGGAGCTGTTTTTT	CASRRDTGELFF
TRBV7-2	NA	TRBD2	TRBJ2-5	TGTGCCAGCAGCTTAACGGGGGGGCCTAGAGAGCAGTACTTC	CASSLTGGPREQYF
TRBV11-1	NA	TRBD2	TRBJ2-7	TGTGCCAGCAGCTTACGGGGGGGAAGTTACGAGCAGTACTTC	CASSLRGGSYEQYF
TRBV5-1	NA	NA	TRBJ2-2	TGCGCCAGCAGCTTTCGGGGGGCGGACACCGGGGAGCTGTTTTTT	CASSFRGADTGELFF
TRBV5-1	NA	TRBD1	TRBJ2-7	TGCGCCAGCAGCCAGACAGGGGGGATTGGCGAGCAGTACTTC	CASSQTGGIGEQYF
TRBV9	NA	TRBD2	TRBJ2-5	TGTGCCAGCAGCGCGGGGGGGGGATTGGTAGAGACCCAGTACTTC	CASSAGGGLVETQYF
TRBV7-9	NA	TRBD1	TRBJ1-1	TGTGCCAGCAGCCCCGACAGGGGTACGACTGAAGCTTTCTTT	CASSPDRGTTEAFF
TRBV7-3	NA	TRBD1	TRBJ2-7	TGTGCCAGCAGCCCCGGCAGGGGGTCCTACGAGCAGTACTTC	CASSPGRGSYEQYF
TRBV5-6	NA	TRBD1	TRBJ2-5	TGTGCCAGCAGCTTTGACAGGGTGGAGACCCAGTACTTC	CASSFDRVETQYF
TRBV6-1	NA	TRBD2	TRBJ2-1	TGTGCCAGCAGCTCCACTAGCGGGGGGCACAATGAGCAGTTCTTC	CASSSTSGGHNEQFF
TRBV7-9	NA	NA	TRBJ2-4	TGTGCCAGCAGCGCGGTTGGGGGGGCGGCCAAAAACATTCAGTACTTC	CASSAVGGAAKNIQYF
TRBV5-4	NA	NA	TRBJ1-3	TGTGCCAGCAGCTTACAGGGCCTTAGCTCTGGAAACACCATATATTTT	CASSLQGLSSGNTIYF
TRBV9	NA	NA	TRBJ1-3	TGTGCCAGCAGCCAAAATGGGGGGTATGGAAACACCATATATTTT	CASSQNGGYGNTIYF
TRBV4-2	NA	NA	TRBJ2-2	TGTGCCAGCAGCCAAGCGCCCTCCACATCTACCGGGGAGCTGTTTTTT	CASSQAPSTSTGELFF
TRBV5-1	NA	NA	TRBJ1-1	TGCGCCAGCAGCGAACAGGGATGGGATGAAGCTTTCTTT	CASSEQGWDEAFF
TRBV4-3	NA	NA	TRBJ1-3	TGCGCCAGCAGCCAAGATTCCGGGTTAAACACCATATATTTT	CASSQDSGLNTIYF
TRBV30	NA	NA	TRBJ2-2	TGTGCCTGGAGTTTGGGCAGGGCAGGTACCGGGGAGCTGTTTTTT	CAWSLGRAGTGELFF
TRBV9	NA	NA	TRBJ2-3	TGTGCCAGCAGCGTCTCCGGGGGCCCGGGGGGAGATACGCAGTATTTT	CASSVSGGPGGDTQYF
TRBV19	NA	NA	TRBJ2-7	TGTGCCAGTAGTATAGATCTCGGGTGGAACGAGCAGTACTTC	CASSIDLGWNEQYF
TRBV11-1	NA	TRBD1	TRBJ2-7	TGTGCCAGCAGCCCCTGGACAGGAGCCTACGAGCAGTACTTC	CASSPWTGAYEQYF